This T cell receptor beta chain was sequenced for a study of T cell responses to AZD1222 COVID-19 vaccine. Study-wide points: Vaccination with two AZD1222 doses was followed by a rise in Spike-specific TCR breadth and depth. Donors, mostly white British, included more females; clonal diversity was possibly underestimated. Only six people who got AZD1222 tested seropositive at baseline.

TCRdb keeps only in-frame clones here, not all; method: immunoSEQ multiplex PCR. The sample consists of 150,000 or so clones, 80% to 95% of them appearing once. CDR1 and CDR2 (germline): SGHRS, YFSETQ. The germline V and J ends were trimmed by 0 bases and 5 bases, with 8 bases remaining between them. The CDR3 is 14 residues long. In the case of this clone: Its antigen is as yet unknown.

The V call is TRBV5-1, the J call TRBJ1-4; D is uncertain. The material was peripheral blood, obtained on day 0 of MenACWY control vaccination. This receptor was obtained from an adult in good health. The CDR3 reads CASSLGTSNEKLFF. In nucleotides, the CDR3 is TGCGCCAGCAGCTTGGGGACCTCCAATGAAAAACTGTTTTTT.